This T cell receptor beta chain stems from a study of early T cells in non-severe SARS-CoV-2 infection. Study overall: Unpaired chains resulted from sequencing bulk RNA of unsorted whole blood. Findings and caveats of the study: A preference for anti-spike CD8 responses marked VDJdb matching, which missed private and CD4 specificities.

Worth noting for this clonotype: Antigen: not known.

Individual cDNA molecules carried attached unique molecular identifiers. MiXCR, run by TCRdb on the 5' RACE reads, gives a single entry per CDR3 protein. The sample includes 60,000 to 65,000 distinct CDR3 sequences, about 9.9% of them seen just once. The CDR3 loop spans 14 amino acids. Germline V gene sequence: CDR1 LGHDT, CDR2 YNNKEL (reference sequence). V lost 0 bases to trimming and J lost 9 bases, with 9 bases between them. The sequencing sample was made of whole blood. The TCR comes from an adult who was a healthcare worker with PCR-confirmed SARS-CoV-2 infection or an uninfected control (not recorded which). This sequence joins TRBV3-1 and TRBJ1-6; the D is unclear. CDR3 loop: CASSQEYDGSPLHF. CDR3 DNA: TGTGCCAGCAGCCAAGAATATGATGGTTCACCCCTCCACTTT.